This entry lists 29 T cell receptor beta chains sequenced from one sample in a study of response to subunit inactivated influenza vaccine. Via MiXCR, TCRdb re-called the RT-PCR reads, giving one row per CDR3 protein. The sample includes about 480,000 distinct CDR3 sequences, 13% seen only once; the top ten take 13%. The sample was PBMCs from blood, taken 35 to 45 days after vaccination. The receptors shown here come from a man aged 45 to 65 who received an inactivated influenza vaccine.

This clonotype was counted a few times. The rearrangement joins TRBV6-5 to TRBJ2-3; no clear D. Trimming cost V 3 bases and J 5 bases, with 15 bases left between them. Per the germline V gene, CDR1 is MNHEY and CDR2 is SVGAGI. The CDR3 length is 15 residues. The CDR3 here is CASSYNTVRRDTQYF. In DNA, the CDR3 is TGTGCCAGCAGTTATAACACCGTGAGGAGAGATACGCAGTATTTT.

This clonotype occurred a few times. The J gene is TRBJ2-1, the V gene TRBV12-3 or TRBV12-4; 9 nucleotides align to TRBD2. The V segment lost 3 bases and the J segment 1 base; nucleotides outside the gene matches: 4. The CDR3 contains 16 residues. This chain's CDR3 is CASSLGGRVSYNEQFF. DNA of the CDR3: TGTGCCAGCAGTTTGGGCGGGAGGGTTTCCTACAATGAGCAGTTCTTC.

This clonotype was recorded at least ten times. The chain carries TRBV2 and TRBJ1-2; D is uncertain. The CDR3 loop spans 13 amino acids. The V gene lost 1 base and the J gene lost 2 bases, with 5 bases spanning the gap. CDR1 is SNHLY and CDR2 is FYNNEI in the germline V gene. CDR3 DNA: TGTGCCAGCAGTGAAGACAGAAACTATGGCTACACCTTC. It specifies CASSEDRNYGYTF.

The chain employs TRBV24-1 and TRBJ2-1, with 10 positions matching TRBD2. The CDR3 is 17 residues long. V was pared by 5 bases and J by 4 bases, with 10 bases of the junction left unmatched. Germline-derived CDR1 and CDR2 are KGHDR and SFDVKD. CDR3 residues: CATSVFPGTSAYNEQFF. CDR3 sequence (DNA): TGTGCCACCAGTGTGTTTCCCGGGACTAGCGCTTACAATGAGCAGTTCTTC.

This clonotype turned up a few times. The chain links TRBV5-1 to TRBJ2-2, with a possible D match to TRBD1 (7 bases). CDR3 size: 14 residues. V lost 2 bases to trimming and J lost 7 bases, with 12 bases between them. The germline gives CDR1 SGHRS, CDR2 YFSETQ. The CDR3 spells CASSLTGEVGELFF. The DNA of the CDR3 is TGCGCCAGCAGCTTAACAGGGGAGGTCGGGGAGCTGTTTTTT.

The chain combines TRBV5-1 with TRBJ1-5; possible D gene TRBD1, 5 bases. The CDR3 is made up of 16 amino acids. The ends were cut back, 0 bases at V and 0 bases at J, with 10 bases in the middle. Per the germline V gene, CDR1 is SGHRS and CDR2 is YFSETQ. The CDR3 region is CASSLAGGFSNQPQHF. The CDR3 DNA reads as TGCGCCAGCAGCTTGGCGGGGGGTTTTAGCAATCAGCCCCAGCATTTT.

This clonotype was seen at least ten times. The chain employs TRBV12-3 or TRBV12-4 and TRBJ2-5; no definite D call. V was trimmed by 3 bases and J by 5 bases, leaving 7 bases between them. The length of the CDR3 is 12 residues. DNA for the CDR3: TGTGCCAGCAGTTTTGTGTATGAGACCCAGTACTTC. Its protein product is CASSFVYETQYF.

DNA of the CDR3: TGCGCCAGCAGCCCCACGACAGGGACCACCGGGGAGCTGTTTTTT. The encoded protein is CASSPTTGTTGELFF. The chain recombines TRBV4-3 with TRBJ2-2; 7 positions agree with TRBD1. The CDR3 covers 15 residues. From germline, CDR1 is LGHNA and CDR2 YSLEER. V lost 4 bases to trimming and J lost 4 bases; unmatched junction nucleotides: 6.

The chain uses TRBV20-1 and TRBJ2-5, with a tentative D call TRBD2 (5 bases). CDR3 length: 13 residues. Germline V lookup: CDR1 DFQATT, CDR2 SNEGSKA (reference sequence). V lost 1 base and J lost 0, with 6 bases in between. CDR3 sequence: CSARGGYQETQYF. As DNA, the CDR3 is TGCAGTGCTAGAGGCGGGTACCAAGAGACCCAGTACTTC.

Here the CDR3 reads CASSVGANSYEQYF. The CDR3, as DNA: TGTGCCAGCAGCGTAGGAGCTAACTCCTACGAGCAGTACTTC. This chain connects TRBV9 to TRBJ2-7; D remains ambiguous. Trimming took off 0 bases at V and 0 bases at J, with 7 bases between the two ends. Germline CDR1 is SGDLS and CDR2 is YYNGEE. This CDR3 is 14 amino acids long. The full variable domain, rest sourced from reference TRBV9 and TRBJ2-7, is DSGVTQTPKHLITATGQRVTLRCSPRSGDLSVYWYQQSLDQGLQFLIQYYNGEERAKGNILERFSAQQFPDLHSELNLSSLELGDSALYFCASSVGANSYEQYFGPGTRLTVT.

The V gene is TRBV5-1, the J gene TRBJ1-3; TRBD1 agrees at 8 bases. The CDR3 loop spans 15 amino acids. Germline CDR1 reads SGHRS; CDR2 reads YFSETQ. With V trimmed by 3 bases and J by 0 bases, 2 bases remained unmatched. The chain's CDR3 is CASSSDRASGNTIYF. CDR3 in DNA: TGCGCCAGCAGCTCGGACAGGGCCTCTGGAAACACCATATATTTT.

This clonotype occurred many times. This chain uses TRBV4-3 with TRBJ2-2; maybe TRBD2 (6 bases). V was pared by 0 bases and J by 1 base, with 12 bases between. The CDR3 contains 17 residues. Germline loops: CDR1 LGHNA, CDR2 YSLEER. The CDR3 reads CASSQDRAGLNTGELFF. The CDR3, as DNA: TGCGCCAGCAGCCAAGATAGGGCGGGGTTGAACACCGGGGAGCTGTTTTTT.

The chain couples TRBV12-3 or TRBV12-4 to TRBJ2-4; 12 bases map to TRBD2. The CDR3 length is 21 residues. V lost 1 base and J lost 0; bases outside the gene matches: 13. The DNA for the CDR3 is TGTGCCAGCAGTTTAGAGACTAGCGGGAGCCGGGCTATGGTAGCCAAAAACATTCAGTACTTC. Translating gives CASSLETSGSRAMVAKNIQYF.

This clonotype was found a few times. The chain recombines TRBV7-2 with TRBJ1-2; D is undetermined. Germline V lookup: CDR1 SGHTA, CDR2 FQGNSA. There are 14 residues in the CDR3. The ends were cut back, 1 base at V and 8 bases at J, with 14 bases in the middle. The CDR3 protein is CASSLGQAWGGYTF. The CDR3 bases are TGTGCCAGCAGCTTAGGGCAGGCCTGGGGAGGCTACACCTTC.

This clonotype was seen repeatedly, ten times or more. The chain uses TRBV5-1 and TRBJ1-2; no reliable D call. Trimming cost V 2 bases and J 5 bases, with 10 bases left between them. The germline V gene has CDR1 SGHRS and CDR2 YFSETQ. There are 13 residues in the CDR3. The CDR3 reads CASSFSERYGYTF. The CDR3 nucleotides are TGCGCCAGCAGCTTCTCTGAGCGGTATGGCTACACCTTC.

This rearrangement joins TRBV20-1 to TRBJ2-1; 11 bases are a match to TRBD1. This CDR3 comprises 14 residues. The germline V gene encodes CDR1 DFQATT and CDR2 SNEGSKA (reference sequence). With V trimmed by 5 bases and J by 6 bases, 6 bases remained unmatched. CDR3 DNA: TGCAGTGCTCACCGGGACAGGGGGTTCAATGAGCAGTTCTTC. Protein sequence: CSAHRDRGFNEQFF.

This clonotype was found a few times. The gene calls are TRBV12-3 or TRBV12-4 and TRBJ2-1, with 9 bases that match TRBD2. The CDR3 is 17 amino acids. V lost 3 bases to trimming and J lost 2 bases; unmatched junction nucleotides: 8. The CDR3 sequence: CASSFPIASGAYNEQFF. Here the CDR3 DNA reads TGTGCCAGCAGTTTCCCGATAGCTAGCGGGGCCTACAATGAGCAGTTCTTC.

This clonotype came up a few times. The genes are TRBV5-1 and TRBJ2-1; 8 bases fit TRBD2. Germline assignment: CDR1 SGHRS and CDR2 YFSETQ. V shed 3 bases and J 1 base; nucleotides not matched to a gene: 6. This CDR3 is built from 16 residues. CDR3 residues: CASSSSGTRSYNEQFF. As DNA, the CDR3 is TGCGCCAGCAGCTCGTCCGGGACTAGGTCCTACAATGAGCAGTTCTTC.

The chain employs TRBV7-2 and TRBJ2-7, with TRBD1 as a possible D gene (5 bases). The ends were cut back, 5 bases at V and 8 bases at J, with 16 bases in the middle. Germline V lookup: CDR1 SGHTA, CDR2 FQGNSA. The CDR3 covers 13 residues. The CDR3 sequence: CASSPTQGPKQYF. DNA for the CDR3: TGTGCCAGCAGCCCGACCCAGGGTCCCAAGCAGTACTTC.

This clonotype turned up a few times. The gene calls are TRBV20-1 and TRBJ2-1, with TRBD2 matching 9 bases. The CDR3 length is 15 residues. Trimming at V came to 3 bases and at J to 7 bases, leaving 10 bases not matched to a gene. The germline V gene has CDR1 DFQATT and CDR2 SNEGSKA (reference sequence). CDR3 coding DNA: TGCAGTGCTAGCCCCCTGGCGGGGGGGCGTAATGAGCAGTTCTTC. Protein sequence: CSASPLAGGRNEQFF.

The table lists this clonotype with a few counts. A junction boundary mismatches the germline segment, possibly from a read error. V usage is TRBV20-1 and J usage is TRBJ1-1, with D unresolved. The V gene's germline CDR1 is DFQATT and CDR2 SNEGSKA (reference sequence). The CDR3 is 12 residues long. This CDR3 reads CSVPDVNAEAFF. CDR3 nucleotide sequence: TGCAGTGTCCCTGATGTGAACGCTGAAGCTTTCTTT.

The rearrangement uses TRBV7-2 and TRBJ1-2, with 8 bases matching TRBD1. The CDR3 sequence is 15 residues long. J was trimmed by 8 bases and V by 3 bases; bases with no gene match: 11. Germline V gene data show CDR1 as SGHTA and CDR2 as FQGNSA. The CDR3 bases are TGTGCCAGCAGCTTGAGGACAGGGTCGTCGTCCGGCTACACCTTC. Translation gives CASSLRTGSSSGYTF.

Written as DNA, the CDR3 is TGCAGTGCTAGTATGGGCTCAGCGCGTGAAAAACTGTTTTTT. Its translation is CSASMGSAREKLFF. This chain joins TRBV20-1 and TRBJ1-4; D remains unclear. Germline-derived CDR1 and CDR2 are DFQATT and SNEGSKA (reference sequence). The CDR3 spans 14 residues. The V end lost 3 bases, the J end lost 7 bases, and 15 bases lay between the germline ends.

This rearrangement joins TRBV20-1 to TRBJ1-5; D might be TRBD1 (5 bases). Trimming took off 6 bases at V and 0 bases at J, with 18 bases between the two ends. The V gene's germline CDR1 is DFQATT and CDR2 SNEGSKA (reference sequence). The CDR3 sequence is 16 residues long. The CDR3: CSAPSREIYSNQPQHF. CDR3 bases: TGCAGTGCCCCGTCCAGGGAGATATATAGCAATCAGCCCCAGCATTTT.

The CDR3 bases are TGTGCCAGCAGCGTAGGCCCCGGGACTCTATCTGCCCACGGGGAGCTGTTTTTT. Protein sequence: CASSVGPGTLSAHGELFF. The genes are TRBV9 and TRBJ2-2; perhaps TRBD2 as D (6 bases). Trimming removed 0 bases from V and 7 bases from J, with 22 bases in between. CDR1 and CDR2 (germline): SGDLS, YYNGEE. The CDR3 runs to 18 residues.

In this sample, this clonotype turned up a few times. The chain is built from TRBV30 and TRBJ2-2, with D unclear. Deletions cut 0 bases from V and 0 bases from J, with 5 bases between. The germline gives CDR1 GTSNPN, CDR2 SVGIG (reference sequence). The CDR3 is 14 amino acids. The CDR3 sequence is CAWSVYANTGELFF. CDR3 bases: TGTGCCTGGAGTGTGTACGCGAACACCGGGGAGCTGTTTTTT.

Only one count was recorded for this clonotype. The CDR3 does not end in the conserved phenylalanine or tryptophan, so this is likely a read error. The chain carries TRBV5-1 and TRBJ2-7, with 7 bases fitting TRBD1. Germline V lookup: CDR1 SGHRS, CDR2 YFSETQ. The junction had 1 base not matched to a gene; V was cut back by 1 base and J by 6 bases. This CDR3 region has 12 residues. CDR3 in DNA: TGCGCCAGCAGCTTGACAGGGGTCGAGCAGTACTCC. This encodes CASSLTGVEQYS.

This clonotype was found many times. This chain connects TRBV6-2 or TRBV6-3 to TRBJ2-2; D may be TRBD2 (6 bases). The CDR3 consists of 15 residues. Trimming removed 8 bases at V and 7 bases at J, with 20 bases between. In germline, CDR1 is MNHEY, CDR2 SVGEGT. Written as DNA, the CDR3 is TGTGCCAGCGCCGGGGCATGGAGGGAAATCGGGGAGCTGTTTTTT. Translated: CASAGAWREIGELFF.

V gene TRBV2 combines with J gene TRBJ2-5, with D perhaps TRBD2 (5 bases). The CDR3 loop spans 12 amino acids. The V gene lost 7 bases and the J gene lost 5 bases, with 11 bases spanning the gap. Germline V lookup: CDR1 SNHLY, CDR2 FYNNEI. The CDR3 DNA is TGTGCCAGCAAAGCCGGCGGGGAGACCCAGTACTTC. Residues: CASKAGGETQYF.